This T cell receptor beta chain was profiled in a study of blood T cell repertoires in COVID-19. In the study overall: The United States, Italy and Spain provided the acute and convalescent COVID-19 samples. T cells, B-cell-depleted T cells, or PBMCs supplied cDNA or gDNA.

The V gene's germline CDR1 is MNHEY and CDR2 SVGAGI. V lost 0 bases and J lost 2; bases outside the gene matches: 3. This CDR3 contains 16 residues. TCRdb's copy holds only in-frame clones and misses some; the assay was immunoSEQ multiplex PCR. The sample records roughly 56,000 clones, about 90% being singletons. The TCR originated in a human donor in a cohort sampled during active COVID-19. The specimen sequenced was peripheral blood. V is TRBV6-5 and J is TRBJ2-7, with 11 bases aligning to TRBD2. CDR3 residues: CASSYSGGLAAYEQYF. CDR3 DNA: TGTGCCAGCAGTTACTCCGGGGGACTAGCGGCCTACGAGCAGTACTTC.